A selection of T cell receptor beta chains follows, all from one sample in a study of OX40 agonist ivuxolimab in advanced cancers. Some clones are missing from TCRdb's copy, which holds only in-frame ones; the method was immunoSEQ multiplex PCR. The table has 50,000 to 65,000 clones, roughly 91% seen once. The sample in question was CD4+ or CD8+ T cells sorted from blood, obtained in a trial of the OX40 agonist ivuxolimab. Receptor source: an adult with an advanced solid tumor such as melanoma, head and neck, liver or kidney cancer. CDR3s include the opening cysteine and the closing phenylalanine or tryptophan. D genes are given only for firm matches. Size is omitted from some rows. Given values are once, few, many or a class for expanded clones.

V gene: TRBV11-2; clone size: -; J gene: TRBJ1-5; D gene: -; CDR3 DNA: TGTGCCAGCAGCTTGACACAAAGCAATCAGCCCCAGCATTTT; CDR3 protein: CASSLTQSNQPQHF
V gene: TRBV7-6; clone size: -; J gene: TRBJ2-3; D gene: TRBD2; CDR3 DNA: TGTGCCAGCAGCCCCTCGAGCGGGGGGGGCACAGATACGCAGTATTTT; CDR3 protein: CASSPSSGGGTDTQYF
V gene: TRBV7-3; clone size: -; J gene: TRBJ2-7; D gene: -; CDR3 DNA: TGTGCCAGCAGCCTTAGCGGAGCCAAAAGAAGTTGCGAGCAGTACTTC; CDR3 protein: CASSLSGAKRSCEQYF
V gene: TRBV2; clone size: few; J gene: TRBJ2-7; D gene: -; CDR3 DNA: TGTGCCAGCAGTTCCGCCAGGCCGCAGTACTTC; CDR3 protein: CASSSARPQYF
V gene: TRBV5-4; clone size: -; J gene: TRBJ2-3; D gene: TRBD2; CDR3 DNA: TGTGCCAGCAGAGTTAGCGGGAGCGCAGATACGCAGTATTTT; CDR3 protein: CASRVSGSADTQYF
V gene: TRBV19; clone size: -; J gene: TRBJ1-3; D gene: TRBD1; CDR3 DNA: TGTGCCAGTAGACTACAGGGGACTGGAAACACCATATATTTT; CDR3 protein: CASRLQGTGNTIYF
V gene: TRBV19; clone size: -; J gene: TRBJ2-3; D gene: -; CDR3 DNA: TGTGCCAGTAGTATGGGCACGGACACGGATACGCAGTATTTT; CDR3 protein: CASSMGTDTDTQYF
V gene: TRBV9; clone size: few; J gene: TRBJ2-3; D gene: -; CDR3 DNA: TGTGCCAGCAGCCCCGGAGATTTGACGCAGTATTTT; CDR3 protein: CASSPGDLTQYF
V gene: TRBV4-1; clone size: -; J gene: TRBJ2-5; D gene: -; CDR3 DNA: TGCGCCAGCAGCCAAGGGGGGTGGGGAGAGACCCAGTACTTC; CDR3 protein: CASSQGGWGETQYF
V gene: TRBV11-3; clone size: -; J gene: TRBJ2-5; D gene: TRBD2; CDR3 DNA: TGTGCCAGCAGCGCCGGGGAGGGGACCCAGTACTTC; CDR3 protein: CASSAGEGTQYF
V gene: TRBV28; clone size: -; J gene: TRBJ2-7; D gene: TRBD2; CDR3 DNA: TGTGCCAGCAGTTCGACTAGCGGGGGAGCTGACTTC; CDR3 protein: CASSSTSGGADF
V gene: TRBV6-1; clone size: -; J gene: TRBJ1-2; D gene: -; CDR3 DNA: TGTGCCAGCAGTGAAGGGACCGTGGCCTACTATGGCTACACCTTC; CDR3 protein: CASSEGTVAYYGYTF
V gene: TRBV6-1; clone size: -; J gene: TRBJ2-3; D gene: -; CDR3 DNA: TGTGCCAGCAGCTCTTGGGACAAAACAGATACGCAGTATTTT; CDR3 protein: CASSSWDKTDTQYF
V gene: TRBV6-5; clone size: -; J gene: TRBJ1-4; D gene: -; CDR3 DNA: TGTGCCAGCAGTTACTCGGATGAACATATGGAAAAACTGTTTTTT; CDR3 protein: CASSYSDEHMEKLFF
V gene: TRBV6-5; clone size: few; J gene: TRBJ2-5; D gene: -; CDR3 DNA: TGTGCCAGCAGTTCCCCCAAGGCAGGGAGAGGGGAGACCCAGTACTTC; CDR3 protein: CASSSPKAGRGETQYF
V gene: TRBV5-1; clone size: once; J gene: TRBJ1-1; D gene: -; CDR3 DNA: TGCGCCAGCAGCTTTTTGACAGGTGGGAACACTGAAGCTTTCTTT; CDR3 protein: CASSFLTGGNTEAFF
V gene: TRBV28; clone size: -; J gene: TRBJ1-2; D gene: TRBD1; CDR3 DNA: TGTGCCAGCGGGACAGGGGGGATCGGTCTGGGCTACACCTTC; CDR3 protein: CASGTGGIGLGYTF